The present entry profiles one TCR beta chain with its context. The target antigen is unknown. The isolated RNA, all of it, was reverse transcribed, so expressed TCRB transcripts were what got sequenced. A few million reads, on average, came from each naive, central memory and regulatory T cell sample. Measured with immunoSEQ multiplex PCR; TCRdb has only the in-frame clones, and not every one. The repertoire holds around 250,000 clones, with 25% to 30% as singletons. CDR1 is MNHEY and CDR2 is SVGAGI in the germline V gene. This CDR3 spans 14 amino acids. Trimming took off 6 bases at V and 2 bases at J, with 14 bases between the two ends. These data are taken from a study of beta chain features in type 1 diabetes. Study findings and constraints: When Type 1 diabetes patients were examined, their TCRB CDR3s proved moderately but significantly shorter in all four CD4+ subsets. At VDJ recombination sites, type 1 diabetes patients had fewer insertions and more deleted nucleotides.

The chain has TRBV6-5 and TRBJ2-7; D is unclear. Sequencing used central memory CD4+ T cells from blood. The source is a man younger than 40 in good health. The CDR3 coding sequence is TGTGCCAGCAGACTAAGAAGGGATGCCTACGAGCAGTACTTC. Protein product: CASRLRRDAYEQYF.